This T cell receptor (beta chain) was recovered during a study of T cell changes during pregnancy in multiple sclerosis. There are 12 residues in the CDR3. The germline CDR1 and CDR2 sequences are KGHSH and LQKENI. The junction had 3 bases not matched to a gene; V was cut back by 2 bases and J by 11 bases. Repertoires were generated with immunoSEQ multiplex PCR, while TCRdb's copy carries only in-frame clones and drops some. The data contain approximately 43,000 clones, roughly 84% of them seen just once; the ten biggest clones take up around 0.6%. This sample comprised CD4+ T cells from peripheral blood mononuclear cells, obtained before pregnancy. This chain connects TRBV18 to TRBJ1-1, with TRBD1 matching over 9 bases. This TCR was sampled from a female donor with multiple sclerosis, enrolled in a pregnancy study. The CDR3 sequence is CASSPLQGAAFF. The DNA for the CDR3 is TGTGCCAGCTCACCATTACAGGGGGCGGCTTTCTTT.